This is a list of T cell receptor beta chains from one sample in a study of blood T cells in healthy people across ages. A single record per CDR3 protein comes from TCRdb applying MiXCR to the 5' RACE reads. The table shows 650,000 to 1,000,000 distinct CDR3 sequences, with roughly 35% occurring only once. Sequences were obtained from blood. The receptor source for this set is a man aged 18 to 29 in good health. Both conserved end residues are part of each CDR3. D genes are given only for firm matches. Rows give clone size only sometimes, using once, few, many, or a class for an expanded clone.

clone_size | d_call | cdr3_length | j_call | v_call | cdr3_aa | cdr3_nt
- | - | 14 | TRBJ2-7 | TRBV3-1 | CASSQSLSGYEQYF | TGTGCCAGCAGCCAATCCCTAAGTGGCTACGAGCAGTACTTC
many | TRBD1 | 15 | TRBJ2-1 | TRBV6-2/TRBV6-3 | CASSYGDSLYNEQFF | TGTGCCAGCAGTTACGGGGACAGCCTTTACAATGAGCAGTTCTTC
- | TRBD1 | 13 | TRBJ2-5 | TRBV20-1 | CSAQTGGVETQYF | TGCAGTGCGCAGACAGGGGGCGTCGAGACCCAGTACTTC
- | - | 13 | TRBJ2-3 | TRBV20-1 | CSARRHAEDTQYF | TGCAGTGCTAGGAGACACGCCGAAGATACGCAGTATTTT
many | - | 15 | TRBJ2-1 | TRBV4-3 | CASSQDPARDNEQFF | TGCGCCAGCAGCCAAGATCCGGCTAGAGACAATGAGCAGTTCTTC
few | - | 13 | TRBJ2-1 | TRBV2 | CASRLGLYNEQFF | TGTGCCAGCAGGCTGGGCCTTTACAATGAGCAGTTCTTC
few | - | 15 | TRBJ1-5 | TRBV20-1 | CSATSGGLGNQPQHF | TGCAGTGCAACCTCGGGGGGGCTAGGCAATCAGCCCCAGCATTTT
few | - | 12 | TRBJ2-3 | TRBV27 | CATRTLRDTQYF | TGTGCGACTAGGACTCTTCGAGATACGCAGTATTTT
- | - | 13 | TRBJ2-1 | TRBV20-1 | CSASVSSYNEQFF | TGCAGTGCATCGGTAAGCTCCTACAATGAGCAGTTCTTC
many | - | 18 | TRBJ1-4 | TRBV21-1 | CASSKVIDRDTTNEKLFF | TGTGCCAGCAGCAAAGTAATCGACAGGGATACAACTAATGAAAAACTGTTTTTT
- | - | 13 | TRBJ1-2 | TRBV12-3/TRBV12-4 | CASSTTGPYGYTF | TGTGCCAGCAGTACGACGGGGCCATATGGCTACACCTTC
few | - | 15 | TRBJ1-1 | TRBV9 | CASSTLQVLNTEAFF | TGTGCCAGCAGCACTCTACAGGTTCTGAACACTGAAGCTTTCTTT
- | - | 15 | TRBJ1-2 | TRBV6-5 | CASSYAGYLDYGYTF | TGTGCCAGCAGTTACGCTGGGTACTTGGACTATGGCTACACCTTC
many | TRBD1 | 17 | TRBJ2-4 | TRBV27 | CASANYQTGSAKNIQYF | TGTGCCAGCGCCAATTACCAGACAGGGAGTGCCAAAAACATTCAGTACTTC
- | TRBD1 | 14 | TRBJ1-1 | TRBV10-3 | CAIRGGLPGGEAFF | TGTGCCATCCGGGGGGGGCTTCCAGGGGGTGAAGCTTTCTTT
- | - | 15 | TRBJ2-2 | TRBV12-3/TRBV12-4 | CASSLRLSNTGELFF | TGTGCCAGCAGTTTGCGGCTATCCAACACCGGGGAGCTGTTTTTT
- | TRBD1 | 14 | TRBJ2-1 | TRBV9 | CASSDTGAGNEQFF | TGTGCCAGCAGCGATACAGGGGCCGGCAATGAGCAGTTCTTC
many | TRBD2 | 16 | TRBJ2-3 | TRBV28 | CASSDGSSGGQDTQYF | TGTGCCAGCAGTGACGGGAGTAGCGGGGGGCAAGATACGCAGTATTTT
many | - | 15 | TRBJ2-7 | TRBV7-2 | CASSLITGSSYEQYF | TGTGCCAGCAGCTTAATTACAGGGAGCTCCTACGAGCAGTACTTC
- | TRBD2 | 12 | TRBJ2-3 | TRBV20-1 | CSVASGTDTQYF | TGCAGTGTGGCTAGCGGGACAGATACGCAGTATTTT
few | - | 16 | TRBJ2-1 | TRBV7-9 | CASRDLKDSPPNEQFF | TGTGCCAGCCGAGATTTGAAGGACAGCCCTCCCAATGAGCAGTTCTTC
- | - | 15 | TRBJ2-1 | TRBV27 | CASSLFLASFNEQFF | TGTGCCAGCAGTTTATTCCTAGCGTCATTCAATGAGCAGTTCTTC
- | TRBD1 | 15 | TRBJ2-1 | TRBV20-1 | CSASPGTGSYNEQFF | TGCAGTGCTAGCCCGGGGACAGGCTCCTACAATGAGCAGTTCTTC
- | - | 12 | TRBJ1-2 | TRBV7-2 | CASSMDGYRNTF | TGTGCCAGCAGTATGGACGGCTATAGAAACACCTTC
- | - | 16 | TRBJ1-3 | TRBV28 | CASSPLSVGAGNTIYF | TGTGCCAGCAGCCCATTATCTGTGGGGGCTGGAAACACCATATATTTT
- | TRBD2 | 16 | TRBJ2-3 | TRBV3-1 | CASSVASSGGLNTQYF | TGTGCCAGCAGCGTAGCGTCCAGCGGGGGTTTAAATACGCAGTATTTT
few | TRBD2 | 16 | TRBJ2-3 | TRBV20-1 | CSARDTSGGITDTQYF | TGCAGTGCTAGAGATACTAGCGGGGGGATAACAGATACGCAGTATTTT
many | - | 12 | TRBJ1-2 | TRBV29-1 | CSVGDSNYGYTF | TGCAGCGTTGGTGACAGTAACTATGGCTACACCTTC
- | TRBD1 | 15 | TRBJ1-2 | TRBV6-5 | CASRPSLTGMYGYTF | TGTGCCAGCAGACCTTCTTTGACAGGGATGTACGGCTACACCTTC
few | TRBD1 | 16 | TRBJ2-2 | TRBV12-3/TRBV12-4 | CASSSGQGADTGELFF | TGTGCCAGCAGTTCGGGACAGGGGGCGGACACCGGGGAGCTGTTTTTT
- | - | 16 | TRBJ1-6 | TRBV5-5 | CASKVGLRPYNSPLHF | TGTGCCAGCAAAGTCGGTTTGCGGCCCTATAATTCACCCCTCCACTTT
few | - | 14 | TRBJ2-2 | TRBV29-1 | CSVDGGFGTGELFF | TGCAGCGTTGATGGGGGATTTGGCACCGGGGAGCTGTTTTTT
few | TRBD1 | 15 | TRBJ1-5 | TRBV6-5 | CASSYLTGGGQPQHF | TGTGCCAGCAGTTACTTGACAGGGGGAGGTCAGCCCCAGCATTTT
few | - | 13 | TRBJ1-4 | TRBV6-2/TRBV6-3 | CASRVGGGEKLFF | TGTGCCAGCAGGGTTGGAGGAGGTGAAAAACTGTTTTTT
few | - | 12 | TRBJ1-2 | TRBV20-1 | CSARETGSGYTF | TGCAGTGCTAGAGAGACTGGGAGCGGCTACACCTTC
- | - | 12 | TRBJ2-2 | TRBV29-1 | CSPTMRSGELFF | TGCAGCCCCACCATGAGGTCCGGGGAGCTGTTTTTT
few | - | 12 | TRBJ2-1 | TRBV20-1 | CSARVLRGEQFF | TGCAGTGCTAGAGTTCTCCGGGGTGAGCAGTTCTTC
many | TRBD1 | 13 | TRBJ2-1 | TRBV4-1 | CASSPTGYNEQFF | TGCGCCAGCAGCCCGACAGGGTACAATGAGCAGTTCTTC
- | TRBD2 | 16 | TRBJ2-3 | TRBV7-2 | CASSLTSSGGPDTQYF | TGTGCCAGCAGCCTGACCTCTTCGGGGGGGCCAGATACGCAGTATTTT
- | TRBD2 | 13 | TRBJ2-4 | TRBV7-2 | CASREGQWDIQYF | TGTGCCAGCCGGGAGGGTCAATGGGACATTCAGTACTTC
- | - | 14 | TRBJ1-1 | TRBV7-8 | CASSLAAKNTEAFF | TGTGCCAGCAGCTTAGCAGCTAAGAACACTGAAGCTTTCTTT
- | - | 13 | TRBJ1-2 | TRBV6-2/TRBV6-3 | CAGSYFLDYGYTF | TGTGCCGGCAGTTACTTCCTAGACTATGGCTACACCTTC
- | - | 14 | TRBJ1-4 | TRBV12-5 | CASGLGRVGEKLFF | TGTGCTAGTGGTTTAGGCAGGGTCGGCGAAAAACTGTTTTTT
- | - | 13 | TRBJ2-1 | TRBV15 | CATDGSSYNEQFF | TGTGCCACGGACGGGAGCTCCTACAATGAGCAGTTCTTC
few | - | 14 | TRBJ1-5 | TRBV6-6 | CASSYSSKRQPQHF | TGTGCCAGCAGTTACAGTTCCAAGCGGCAGCCCCAGCATTTT
few | - | 17 | TRBJ1-5 | TRBV4-1 | CASSQDDSLGSNQPQHF | TGCGCCAGCAGCCAGGATGACAGTCTGGGTAGCAATCAGCCCCAGCATTTT
- | - | 13 | TRBJ1-5 | TRBV20-1 | CSVPTGGNQPQHF | TGCAGTGTCCCTACTGGAGGGAATCAGCCCCAGCATTTT
few | TRBD1 | 15 | TRBJ1-4 | TRBV7-8 | CASSSTGGESEKLFF | TGTGCCAGCAGCTCCACAGGGGGCGAGAGTGAAAAACTGTTTTTT
few | - | 14 | TRBJ2-5 | TRBV7-3 | CASSLTGPYNEQYF | TGTGCCAGCAGCTTGACGGGGCCCTACAATGAGCAGTACTTC
few | TRBD2 | 15 | TRBJ2-5 | TRBV6-5 | CASSYPRGGYNEQYF | TGTGCCAGCAGTTACCCACGGGGGGGATACAATGAGCAGTACTTC
- | - | 14 | TRBJ2-7 | TRBV9 | CASSVDSKHNEQYF | TGTGCCAGCAGCGTAGACAGCAAACACAATGAGCAGTACTTC